Listed below are T cell receptor beta chains from one sample, sequenced in a study of shared clonotypes between healthy human individuals. Clones were read by immunoSEQ multiplex PCR, and TCRdb kept only the in-frame ones, dropping some. This sample yields roughly 2,300,000 clones, of which approximately 90% are seen a single time; around 0.35% belongs to the top ten. The sequencing sample was made of naive CD4+ T cells from PBMCs. The receptors were gathered from a man in his late teens or twenties in good health. Some clones in this sample may be carry-over from other donors' samples. Both conserved end residues are part of each CDR3. The order of the fields is CDR3 DNA, CDR3 protein, D gene, CDR3 length, J gene, clone size, V gene. The D gene is left open where the match is weak. Clone size is stated in some rows and not others, as once, few, many or a class when expanded.

TGCAGCGTCACCGACCCCCCTCTCTACGAGCAGTACTTC	CSVTDPPLYEQYF	NA	13	TRBJ2-7	NA	TRBV29-1
TGTGCCAGCTCACCACAAATGGGGGAAACCGGGGAGCTGTTTTTT	CASSPQMGETGELFF	NA	15	TRBJ2-2	once	TRBV18
TGTGCCACTCAGGGGTCACCAAAGAACACTGAAGCTTTCTTT	CATQGSPKNTEAFF	NA	14	TRBJ1-1	once	TRBV28
TGTGCCAGCAGTCGGGGGGAGACCCAGTACTTC	CASSRGETQYF	NA	11	TRBJ2-5	NA	TRBV2
TGTGCCAGCAGCTTACGAACAGGGAGCACAGATACGCAGTATTTT	CASSLRTGSTDTQYF	NA	15	TRBJ2-3	NA	TRBV5-4
TGTGCCAGCTCACCATGGACAGGGACGGTTACTAATGAAAAACTGTTTTTT	CASSPWTGTVTNEKLFF	TRBD1	17	TRBJ1-4	NA	TRBV18
TGTGCCAGCATTCAACCGGGCGGGGGGTGGACTTTCTTT	CASIQPGGGWTFF	NA	13	TRBJ1-1	NA	TRBV25-1
TGTGCCAGCATGAGGGAGGTCAACACTGAAGCTTTCTTT	CASMREVNTEAFF	NA	13	TRBJ1-1	NA	TRBV6-1
TGTGCCTGGAGTGTAGCGGATGAGCAGTTCTTC	CAWSVADEQFF	NA	11	TRBJ2-1	few	TRBV30
TGTGCCAGCAGCCAAGGGACTAGCGGGAGATATTATGAGCAGTTCTTC	CASSQGTSGRYYEQFF	TRBD2	16	TRBJ2-1	NA	TRBV11-3
TGTGCCAGCAGTGTAATAGGAGGGATTGGTGTGGAGAACGAGCAGTACTTC	CASSVIGGIGVENEQYF	NA	17	TRBJ2-7	once	TRBV6-1
TGTGCCAGCAGCTTAGGGGTCTCGGGGGACTATGGCTACACCTTC	CASSLGVSGDYGYTF	NA	15	TRBJ1-2	once	TRBV7-9
TGTGCCAGCAGCTTGGCACGCACTGAAGCTTTCTTT	CASSLARTEAFF	NA	12	TRBJ1-1	few	TRBV5-6
TGTGCCAGCAGCTCGACAGGGGCCCTCTATGGCTACACCTTC	CASSSTGALYGYTF	TRBD1	14	TRBJ1-2	NA	TRBV7-2
TGTGCCAGCAGCTACACAGGGGGCTCTGAGACCCAGTACTTC	CASSYTGGSETQYF	TRBD1	14	TRBJ2-5	NA	TRBV14
TGTGCCAGCAGCTTAAGGCCAGGGGGCAGATTATTGAACACTGAAGCTTTCTTT	CASSLRPGGRLLNTEAFF	TRBD1	18	TRBJ1-1	NA	TRBV7-8
TGTGCCAGCAGTTTAGGGGGGAGGGCCTACGAGCAGTACTTC	CASSLGGRAYEQYF	TRBD2	14	TRBJ2-7	NA	TRBV28
TGTGCCAGTAGTATAGGCCCAGGGGCTGGGGCCAACGTCCTGACTTTC	CASSIGPGAGANVLTF	NA	16	TRBJ2-6	NA	TRBV19
TGTGCCAGCAGCTCCGGGGACCCCAAAAACATTCAGTACTTC	CASSSGDPKNIQYF	NA	14	TRBJ2-4	NA	TRBV5-6
TGTGCCAGCAGCCTAGTGTGGCGCGATGAGCAGTTCTTC	CASSLVWRDEQFF	NA	13	TRBJ2-1	NA	TRBV11-2
TGCGCCAGCAGCCAAGCCGGGACATTCTCGAACATTCAGTACTTC	CASSQAGTFSNIQYF	NA	15	TRBJ2-4	NA	TRBV4-1
TGTGCCAGCAGCTTATGGAGGGGGGTAGGAACAGATACGCAGTATTTT	CASSLWRGVGTDTQYF	NA	16	TRBJ2-3	NA	TRBV5-6
TGTGCCAGCAGGCCCCGCACAAACACAGATACGCAGTATTTT	CASRPRTNTDTQYF	NA	14	TRBJ2-3	NA	TRBV2
TGTGCCAGCAGCTTAGGCAAGTGGGCTAGCGGGAAAAATGAGCAGTTCTTC	CASSLGKWASGKNEQFF	TRBD2	17	TRBJ2-1	NA	TRBV11-1
TGTGCCAGCAGTTCCCACCCCTCCTACAATGAGCAGTTCTTC	CASSSHPSYNEQFF	NA	14	TRBJ2-1	NA	TRBV27
TGTGCCAGCAGCGTAGCAGGCGATAACTATGGCTACACCTTC	CASSVAGDNYGYTF	NA	14	TRBJ1-2	NA	TRBV9
TGTGCCAGCAGCAGCACCGGGGAGCTGTTTTTT	CASSSTGELFF	NA	11	TRBJ2-2	few	TRBV7-7
TGTGCCAGCAGCAAAGCCTACGAGCAGTACTTC	CASSKAYEQYF	NA	11	TRBJ2-7	NA	TRBV2
TGTGCCAGCAGTTTACCGGGCCCCCAGAGCTCCTACGAGCAGTACTTC	CASSLPGPQSSYEQYF	NA	16	TRBJ2-7	NA	TRBV28
TGTGCCAGCAGCGTTCGAGCGGAGTCCTACAATGAGCAGTTCTTC	CASSVRAESYNEQFF	NA	15	TRBJ2-1	NA	TRBV9
TGCGCCAGCAGGGGGGTATTCATGAACACTGAAGCTTTCTTT	CASRGVFMNTEAFF	NA	14	TRBJ1-1	NA	TRBV10-2